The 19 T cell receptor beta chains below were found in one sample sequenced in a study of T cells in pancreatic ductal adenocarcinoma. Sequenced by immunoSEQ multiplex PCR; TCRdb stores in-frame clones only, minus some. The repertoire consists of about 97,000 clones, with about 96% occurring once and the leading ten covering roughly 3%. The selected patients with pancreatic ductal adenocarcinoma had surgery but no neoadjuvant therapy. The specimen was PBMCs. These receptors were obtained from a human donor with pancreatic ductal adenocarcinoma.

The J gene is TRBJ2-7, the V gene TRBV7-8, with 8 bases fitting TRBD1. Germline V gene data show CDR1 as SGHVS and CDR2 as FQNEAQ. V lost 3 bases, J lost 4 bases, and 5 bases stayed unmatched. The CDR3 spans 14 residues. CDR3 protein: CASSFRDRFYEQYF. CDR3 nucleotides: TGTGCCAGCAGCTTCCGGGACAGGTTTTACGAGCAGTACTTC.

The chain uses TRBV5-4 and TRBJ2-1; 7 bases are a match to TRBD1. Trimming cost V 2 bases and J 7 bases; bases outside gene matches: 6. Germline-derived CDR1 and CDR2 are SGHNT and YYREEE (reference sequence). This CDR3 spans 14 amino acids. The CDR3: CASSLVGTANEQFF. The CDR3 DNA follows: TGTGCCAGCAGCTTAGTAGGGACAGCTAATGAGCAGTTCTTC.

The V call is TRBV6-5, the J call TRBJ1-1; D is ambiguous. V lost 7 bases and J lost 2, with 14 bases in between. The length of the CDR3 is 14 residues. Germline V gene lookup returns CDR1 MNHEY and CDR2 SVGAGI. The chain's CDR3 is CASTGSQLNTEAFF. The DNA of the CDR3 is TGTGCCAGCACGGGATCACAGCTTAACACTGAAGCTTTCTTT.

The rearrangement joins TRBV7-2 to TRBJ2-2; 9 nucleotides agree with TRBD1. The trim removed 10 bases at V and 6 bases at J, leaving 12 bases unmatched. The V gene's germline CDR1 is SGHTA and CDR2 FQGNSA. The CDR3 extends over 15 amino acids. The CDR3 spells CATLAGTGTPGELFF. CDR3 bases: TGTGCCACTTTAGCCGGGACAGGGACCCCCGGGGAGCTGTTTTTT.

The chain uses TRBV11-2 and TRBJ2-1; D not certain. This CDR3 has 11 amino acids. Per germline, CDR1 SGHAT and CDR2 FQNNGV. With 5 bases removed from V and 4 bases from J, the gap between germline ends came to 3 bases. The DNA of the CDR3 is TGTGCCAGCAGCGCGTACAATGAGCAGTTCTTC. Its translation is CASSAYNEQFF.

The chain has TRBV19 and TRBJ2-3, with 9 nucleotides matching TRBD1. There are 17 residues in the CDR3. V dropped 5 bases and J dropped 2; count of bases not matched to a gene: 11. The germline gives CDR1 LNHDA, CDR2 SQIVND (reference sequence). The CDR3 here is CASSERQGVPATDTQYF. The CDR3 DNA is TGTGCCAGTAGTGAGCGACAGGGGGTGCCAGCCACAGATACGCAGTATTTT.

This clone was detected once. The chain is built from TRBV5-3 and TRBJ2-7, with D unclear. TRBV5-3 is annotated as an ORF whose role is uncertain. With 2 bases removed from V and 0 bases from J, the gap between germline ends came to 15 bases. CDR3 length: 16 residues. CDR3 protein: CARSFKIQTSSYEQYF. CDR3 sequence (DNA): TGTGCCAGAAGCTTTAAGATTCAAACCAGCTCCTACGAGCAGTACTTC.

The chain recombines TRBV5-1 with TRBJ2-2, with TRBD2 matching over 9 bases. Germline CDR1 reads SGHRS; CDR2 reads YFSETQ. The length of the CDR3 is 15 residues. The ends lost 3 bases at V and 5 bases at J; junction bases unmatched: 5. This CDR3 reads CASSSGLAGTGELFF. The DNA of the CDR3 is TGCGCCAGCAGCTCGGGACTAGCAGGGACCGGGGAGCTGTTTTTT.

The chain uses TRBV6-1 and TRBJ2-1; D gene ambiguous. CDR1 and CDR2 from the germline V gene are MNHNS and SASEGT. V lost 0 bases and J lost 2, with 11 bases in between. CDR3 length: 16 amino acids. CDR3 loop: CASSEAYGSPYNEQFF. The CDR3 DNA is TGTGCCAGCAGTGAAGCGTACGGTAGCCCCTACAATGAGCAGTTCTTC.

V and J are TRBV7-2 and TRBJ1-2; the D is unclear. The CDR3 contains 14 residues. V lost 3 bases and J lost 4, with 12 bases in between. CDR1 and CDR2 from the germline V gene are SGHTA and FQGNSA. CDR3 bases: TGTGCCAGCAGCTTTGATTCCGCGTCCTATGGCTACACCTTC. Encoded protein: CASSFDSASYGYTF.

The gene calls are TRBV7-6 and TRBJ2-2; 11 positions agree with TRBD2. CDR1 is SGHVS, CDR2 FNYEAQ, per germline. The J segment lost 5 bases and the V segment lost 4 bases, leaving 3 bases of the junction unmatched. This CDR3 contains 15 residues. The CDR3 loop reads CASSSTSGITGELFF. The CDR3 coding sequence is TGTGCCAGCAGCTCGACTAGCGGGATAACCGGGGAGCTGTTTTTT.

CDR3 coding DNA: TGTGCCAGTAGAAGTAGGCAGGGCAAAGAGACCCAGTACTTC. Residues: CASRSRQGKETQYF. The V gene is TRBV19, the J gene TRBJ2-5; D is perhaps TRBD1 (5 bases). Per germline, CDR1 LNHDA and CDR2 SQIVND (reference sequence). The germline V and J ends were trimmed by 6 bases and 3 bases, with 14 bases remaining between them. This CDR3 has 14 residues.

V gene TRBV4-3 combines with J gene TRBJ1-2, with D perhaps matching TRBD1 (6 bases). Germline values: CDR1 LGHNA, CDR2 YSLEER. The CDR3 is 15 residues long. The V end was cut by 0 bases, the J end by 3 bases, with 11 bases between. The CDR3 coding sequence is TGCGCCAGCAGCCAAGAGCCGGGACAAGACTATGGCTACACCTTC. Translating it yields CASSQEPGQDYGYTF.

CDR3 in amino acids: CASSHLPGGLSTDTQYF. The DNA of the CDR3 is TGCGCCAGCAGCCATCTCCCGGGGGGGCTGAGCACAGATACGCAGTATTTT. This chain joins TRBV4-1 and TRBJ2-3, with 8 bases aligning to TRBD2. Germline CDR1 and CDR2: MGHRA and YSYEKL. This CDR3 has 17 residues. V lost 3 bases to trimming and J lost 0 bases; unmatched junction nucleotides: 8.

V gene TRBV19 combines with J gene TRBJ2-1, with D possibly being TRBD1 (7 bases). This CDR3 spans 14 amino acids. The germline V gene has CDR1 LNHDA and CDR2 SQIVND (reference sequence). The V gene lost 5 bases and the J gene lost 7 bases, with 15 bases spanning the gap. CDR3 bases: TGTGCCAGTAGTGGGCTAGCAGGGGGGAATGAGCAGTTCTTC. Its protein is CASSGLAGGNEQFF.

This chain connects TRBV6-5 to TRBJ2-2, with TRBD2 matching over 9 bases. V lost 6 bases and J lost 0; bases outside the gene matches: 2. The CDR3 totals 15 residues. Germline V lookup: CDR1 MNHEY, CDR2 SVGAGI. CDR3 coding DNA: TGTGCCAGCAGGCGGGAGGGTGCGAACACCGGGGAGCTGTTTTTT. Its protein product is CASRREGANTGELFF.

CDR3 region: CATSRDQGSYNEQFF. The DNA of the CDR3 is TGTGCCACCAGCAGAGATCAGGGGTCCTACAATGAGCAGTTCTTC. This sequence joins TRBV15 and TRBJ2-1; D might be TRBD1 (6 bases). Germline values: CDR1 LNHNV, CDR2 YYDKDF (reference sequence). The CDR3 is made up of 15 amino acids. Trimming took off 0 bases at V and 1 base at J, with 7 bases between the two ends.

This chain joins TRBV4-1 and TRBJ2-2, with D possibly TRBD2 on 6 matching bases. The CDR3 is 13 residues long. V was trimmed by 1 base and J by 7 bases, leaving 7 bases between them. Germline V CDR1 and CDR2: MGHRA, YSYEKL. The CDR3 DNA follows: TGCGCCAGCAGCCAAGCGGGAGTCGGGGAGCTGTTTTTT. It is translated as CASSQAGVGELFF.

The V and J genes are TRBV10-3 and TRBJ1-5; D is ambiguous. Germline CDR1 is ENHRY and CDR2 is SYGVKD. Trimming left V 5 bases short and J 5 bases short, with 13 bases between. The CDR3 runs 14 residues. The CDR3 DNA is TGTGCCATCAGTAAAACAGCCGGTGATCAGCCCCAGCATTTT. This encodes CAISKTAGDQPQHF.